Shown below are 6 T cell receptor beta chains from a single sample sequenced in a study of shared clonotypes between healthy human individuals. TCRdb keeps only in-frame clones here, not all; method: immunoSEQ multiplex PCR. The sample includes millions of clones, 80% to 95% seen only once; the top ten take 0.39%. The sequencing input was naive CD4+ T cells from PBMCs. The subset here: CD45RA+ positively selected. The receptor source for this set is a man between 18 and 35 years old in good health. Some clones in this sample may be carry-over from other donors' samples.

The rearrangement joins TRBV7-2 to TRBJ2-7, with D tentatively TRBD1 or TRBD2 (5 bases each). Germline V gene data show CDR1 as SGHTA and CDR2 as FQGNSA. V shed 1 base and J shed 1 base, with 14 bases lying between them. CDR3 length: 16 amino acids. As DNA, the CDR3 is TGTGCCAGCAGCTTAGGGGGGAGTCCGATATCCTACGAGCAGTACTTC. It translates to CASSLGGSPISYEQYF.

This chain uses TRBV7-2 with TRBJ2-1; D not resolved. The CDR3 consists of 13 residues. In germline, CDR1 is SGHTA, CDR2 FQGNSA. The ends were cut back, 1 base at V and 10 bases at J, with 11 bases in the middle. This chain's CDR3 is CASSLEVRREQFF. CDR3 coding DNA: TGTGCCAGCAGCTTAGAGGTGAGACGGGAGCAGTTCTTC.

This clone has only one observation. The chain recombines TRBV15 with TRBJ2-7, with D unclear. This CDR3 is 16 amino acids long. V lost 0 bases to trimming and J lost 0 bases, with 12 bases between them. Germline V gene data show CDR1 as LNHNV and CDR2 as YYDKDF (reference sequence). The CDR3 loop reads CATSRDLWGSSYEQYF. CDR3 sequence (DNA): TGTGCCACCAGCAGAGATCTATGGGGAAGCTCCTACGAGCAGTACTTC.

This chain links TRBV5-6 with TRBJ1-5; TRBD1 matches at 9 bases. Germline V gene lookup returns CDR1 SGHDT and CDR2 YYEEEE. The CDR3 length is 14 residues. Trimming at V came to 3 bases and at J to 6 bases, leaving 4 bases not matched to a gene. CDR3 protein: CASSSDRGAQPQHF. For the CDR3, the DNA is TGTGCCAGCAGCTCCGACAGGGGGGCTCAGCCCCAGCATTTT.

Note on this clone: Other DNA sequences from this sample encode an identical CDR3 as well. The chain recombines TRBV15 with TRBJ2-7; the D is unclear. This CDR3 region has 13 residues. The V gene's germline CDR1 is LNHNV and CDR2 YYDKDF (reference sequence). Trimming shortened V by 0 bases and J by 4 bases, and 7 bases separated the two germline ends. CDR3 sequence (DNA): TGTGCCACCAGCAGAGATTTACGGTACGAGCAGTACTTC. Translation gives CATSRDLRYEQYF.

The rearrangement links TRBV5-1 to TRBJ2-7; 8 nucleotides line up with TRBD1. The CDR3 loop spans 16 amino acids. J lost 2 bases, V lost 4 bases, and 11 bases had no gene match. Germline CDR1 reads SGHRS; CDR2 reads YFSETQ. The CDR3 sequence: CASSPAPDRDPYEQYF. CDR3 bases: TGCGCCAGCAGCCCGGCCCCGGACAGGGATCCCTACGAGCAGTACTTC.